This is a list of T cell receptor beta chains from one sample in a study of T cell changes during pregnancy in multiple sclerosis. This table comes from immunoSEQ multiplex PCR, and its TCRdb copy is limited to in-frame clones, with some not included. The sample holds 90,000 or so clones, about 89% seen once. The starting material was PBMCs, obtained in the first trimester of pregnancy. The origin of the receptors is a female donor in good health, serving as a control in a pregnancy study. Some clones in this sample may be carry-over from other donors' samples. CDR3s include the opening cysteine and the closing phenylalanine or tryptophan. A D gene is named only where the DNA matches it firmly. Clone sizes are given selectively: once, few, many, or a class where the clone is expanded.

>.|TRBV7-9|.|TRBJ1-4
TGTGCCAGCAGCCCCCGCATGGAGGCAGGTGAAAAACTGTTTTTT
CASSPRMEAGEKLFF
>.|TRBV28|TRBD1|TRBJ2-7
TGTGCCACCCTCCGGACAGGGGGCGAGCAGTACTTC
CATLRTGGEQYF
>.|TRBV7-9|.|TRBJ2-1
TGTGCCAGCACCCCGACTAGCTCCTACAATGAGCAGTTCTTC
CASTPTSSYNEQFF
>.|TRBV2|.|TRBJ1-5
TGTGCCAGCAGTCCAGGGGTCGGCAATCAGCCCCAGCATTTT
CASSPGVGNQPQHF
>.|TRBV30|.|TRBJ2-5
TGTGCCTGGAGTGACAAGACAGGTGGGGAGACCCAGTACTTC
CAWSDKTGGETQYF
>.|TRBV5-6|TRBD1|TRBJ2-5
TGTGCCAGCAGCGCAGCCTCCAGGGACAGGCTAGAGACCCAGTACTTC
CASSAASRDRLETQYF
>.|TRBV28|TRBD2|TRBJ2-3
TGTGCCAGCAGATTAGCGGGGAGCACAGATACGCAGTATTTT
CASRLAGSTDTQYF
>.|TRBV6-5|TRBD1|TRBJ1-5
TGTGCCAGCAGTTACTCGAACAGGGGAGGTCAGCCCCAGCATTTT
CASSYSNRGGQPQHF
>once|TRBV7-8|.|TRBJ1-5
TGTGCCAGCAGACGGGACTTTGATCAGCCCCAGCATTTT
CASRRDFDQPQHF
>.|TRBV28|TRBD1|TRBJ1-5
TGTGCCAGCAGCAGGGGGCGGGGGAACCAGCCCCAGCATTTT
CASSRGRGNQPQHF
>.|TRBV4-1|TRBD1|TRBJ2-2
TGCGCCAGCAGCGCTCACAGGGGGCGCGAAGACGGGGAGCTGTTTTTT
CASSAHRGREDGELFF
>few|TRBV6-6|.|TRBJ1-1
TGTGCCAGCAGTGCCCAGGTTACTGAAGCTTTCTTT
CASSAQVTEAFF
>once|TRBV5-4|TRBD1|TRBJ2-7
TGTGCCAGCAGCCCTGACCCTGACAGGGCAAGCCACGGGCAGTACTTC
CASSPDPDRASHGQYF
>.|TRBV29-1|.|TRBJ2-5
TGCAGCGTTGAAGAGGGACTGCAAGAGACCCAGTACTTC
CSVEEGLQETQYF
>.|TRBV7-6|TRBD1|TRBJ2-7
TGTGCCAGCAGCTTAGGGACAGGGGTCGCCGAGCAGTACTTC
CASSLGTGVAEQYF
>.|TRBV27|.|TRBJ1-5
TGTGCCAGCAAGCGGGGGGGTGGTCAGCCCCAGCATTTT
CASKRGGGQPQHF
>.|TRBV4-3|.|TRBJ2-3
TGCGCCAGCAGCCAAGAGAGAGCACAACGAGGGGATACGCAGTATTTT
CASSQERAQRGDTQYF
>once|TRBV5-1|.|TRBJ2-7
TGCGCCAGCGCCGTCGGGGGGCGACCCTCCTACGAGCAGTACTTC
CASAVGGRPSYEQYF
>.|TRBV19|TRBD2|TRBJ2-1
TGTGCCAGTAGCGTCCCGGGACTAGCGGGCCCCTCCTACAATGAGCAGTTCTTC
CASSVPGLAGPSYNEQFF
>once|TRBV29-1|TRBD1|TRBJ1-5
TGCAGCGTGGAAGGACAGGGAAATCAGCCCCAGCATTTT
CSVEGQGNQPQHF
>.|TRBV2|TRBD1|TRBJ2-2
TGTGCCAGCAGTGAGGGACAGGGGACCGGGGAGCTGTTTTTT
CASSEGQGTGELFF
>.|TRBV5-4|.|TRBJ2-3
TGTGCCAGCAGCCCCGGGGATACGCAGTATTTT
CASSPGDTQYF
>.|TRBV4-1|.|TRBJ2-5
TGCGCCAGCAGCCAAGTCCCCCGGGGGAGGGAGACCCAGTACTTC
CASSQVPRGRETQYF